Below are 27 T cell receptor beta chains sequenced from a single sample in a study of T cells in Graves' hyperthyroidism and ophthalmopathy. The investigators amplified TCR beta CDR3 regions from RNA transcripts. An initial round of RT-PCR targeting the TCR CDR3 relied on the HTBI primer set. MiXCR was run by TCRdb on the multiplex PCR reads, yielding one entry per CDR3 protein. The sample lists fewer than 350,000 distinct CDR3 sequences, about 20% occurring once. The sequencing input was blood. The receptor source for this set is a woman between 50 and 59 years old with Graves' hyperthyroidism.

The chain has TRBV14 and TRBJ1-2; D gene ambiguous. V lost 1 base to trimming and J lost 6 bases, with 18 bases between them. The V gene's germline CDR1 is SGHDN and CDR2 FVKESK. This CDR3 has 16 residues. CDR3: CASSQGRGPVDDGYTF. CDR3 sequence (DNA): TGTGCCAGCAGCCAAGGTCGCGGGCCCGTTGATGATGGCTACACCTTC.

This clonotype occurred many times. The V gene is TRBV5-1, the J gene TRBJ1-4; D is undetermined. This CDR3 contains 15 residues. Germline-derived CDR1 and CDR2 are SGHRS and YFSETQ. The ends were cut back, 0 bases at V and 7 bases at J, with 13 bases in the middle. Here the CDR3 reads CASSLVGQKGEKLFF. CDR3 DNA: TGCGCCAGCAGCTTGGTTGGTCAGAAGGGTGAAAAACTGTTTTTT.

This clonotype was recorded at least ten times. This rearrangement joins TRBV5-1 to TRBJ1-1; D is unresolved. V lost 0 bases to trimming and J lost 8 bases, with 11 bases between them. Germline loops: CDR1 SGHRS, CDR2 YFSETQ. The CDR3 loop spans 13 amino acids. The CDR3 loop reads CASSLDVVGEAFF. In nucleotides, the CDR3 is TGCGCCAGCAGCTTGGATGTAGTGGGGGAAGCTTTCTTT.

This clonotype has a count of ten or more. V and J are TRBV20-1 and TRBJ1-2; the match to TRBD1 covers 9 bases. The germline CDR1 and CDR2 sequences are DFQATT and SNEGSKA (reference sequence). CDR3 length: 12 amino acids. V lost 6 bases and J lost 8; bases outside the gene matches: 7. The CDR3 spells CSATGGAGGYTF. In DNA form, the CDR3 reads TGCAGTGCAACAGGGGGCGCAGGGGGCTACACCTTC.

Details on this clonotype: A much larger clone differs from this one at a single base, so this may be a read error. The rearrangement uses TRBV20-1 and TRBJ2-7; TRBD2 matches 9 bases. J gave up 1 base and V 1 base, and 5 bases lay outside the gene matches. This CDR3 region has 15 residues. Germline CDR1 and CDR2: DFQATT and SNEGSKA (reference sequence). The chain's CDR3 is CSARASGRTSYEQYV. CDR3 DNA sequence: TGCAGTGCTAGAGCCAGCGGGAGGACGTCCTACGAGCAGTACGTC.

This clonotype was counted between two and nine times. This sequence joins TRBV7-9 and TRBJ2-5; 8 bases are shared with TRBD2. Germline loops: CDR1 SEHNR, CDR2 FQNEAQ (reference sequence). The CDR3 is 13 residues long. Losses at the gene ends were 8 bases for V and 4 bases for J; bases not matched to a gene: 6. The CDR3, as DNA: TGTGCCAGCGGGACTAGAGTACGAGAGACCCAGTACTTC. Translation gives CASGTRVRETQYF.

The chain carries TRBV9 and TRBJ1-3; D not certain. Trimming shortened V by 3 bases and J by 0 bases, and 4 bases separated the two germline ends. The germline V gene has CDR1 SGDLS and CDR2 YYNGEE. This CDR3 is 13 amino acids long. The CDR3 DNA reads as TGTGCCAGCAGCGCGCCCTCTGGAAACACCATATATTTT. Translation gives CASSAPSGNTIYF.

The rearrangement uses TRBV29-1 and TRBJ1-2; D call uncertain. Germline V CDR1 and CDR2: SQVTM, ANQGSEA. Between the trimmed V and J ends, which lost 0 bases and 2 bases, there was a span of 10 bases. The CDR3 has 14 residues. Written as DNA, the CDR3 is TGCAGCGTTGAAGAGAGCAATTCGAACTATGGCTACACCTTC. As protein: CSVEESNSNYGYTF. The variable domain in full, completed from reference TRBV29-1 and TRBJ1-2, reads SAVISQKPSRDICQRGTSLTIQCQVDSQVTMMFWYRQQPGQSLTLIATANQGSEATYESGFVIDKFPISRPNLTFSTLTVSNMSPEDSSIYLCSVEESNSNYGYTFGSGTRLTVV.

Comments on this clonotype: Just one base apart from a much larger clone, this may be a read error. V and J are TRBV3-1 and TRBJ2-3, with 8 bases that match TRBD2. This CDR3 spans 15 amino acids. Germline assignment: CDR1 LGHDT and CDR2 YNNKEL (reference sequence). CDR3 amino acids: CASRQEERESDTQYF. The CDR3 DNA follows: TGTGCCAGCAGGCAAGAGGAGCGGGAGTCCGATACGCAGTATTTT.

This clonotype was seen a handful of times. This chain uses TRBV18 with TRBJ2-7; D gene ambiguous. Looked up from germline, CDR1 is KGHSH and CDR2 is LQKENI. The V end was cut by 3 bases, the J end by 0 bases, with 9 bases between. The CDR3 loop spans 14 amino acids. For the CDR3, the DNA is TGTGCCAGCTCACCGGGGATCGACTCCTACGAGCAGTACGTC. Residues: CASSPGIDSYEQYV.

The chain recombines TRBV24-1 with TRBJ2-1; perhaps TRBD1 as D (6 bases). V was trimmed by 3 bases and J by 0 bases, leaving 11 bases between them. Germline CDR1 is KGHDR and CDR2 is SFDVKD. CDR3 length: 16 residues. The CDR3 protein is CATSDAGASSYNEQFF. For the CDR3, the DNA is TGTGCCACCAGTGATGCAGGGGCAAGCTCCTACAATGAGCAGTTCTTC.

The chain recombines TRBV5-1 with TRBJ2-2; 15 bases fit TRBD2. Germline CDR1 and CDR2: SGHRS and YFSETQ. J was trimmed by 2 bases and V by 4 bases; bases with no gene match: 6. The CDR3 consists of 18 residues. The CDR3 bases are TGCGCCAGCAGCGGAGGACTAGCGGGGGGGCGAAACACCGGGGAGCTGTTTTTT. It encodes CASSGGLAGGRNTGELFF.

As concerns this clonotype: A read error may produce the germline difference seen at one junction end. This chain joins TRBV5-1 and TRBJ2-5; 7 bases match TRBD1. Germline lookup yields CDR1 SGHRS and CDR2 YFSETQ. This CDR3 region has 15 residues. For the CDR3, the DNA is TGTGCCAGCAGCCACACCGGGACAGATAGTCGGGCCCAGTACTTC. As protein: CASSHTGTDSRAQYF.

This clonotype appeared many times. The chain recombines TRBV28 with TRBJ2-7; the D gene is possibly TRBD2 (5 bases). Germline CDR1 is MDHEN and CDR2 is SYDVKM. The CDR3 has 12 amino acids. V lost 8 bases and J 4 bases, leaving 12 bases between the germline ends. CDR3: CASEGSSYEQYF. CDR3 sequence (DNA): TGTGCCAGCGAGGGCTCCAGTTACGAGCAGTACTTC.

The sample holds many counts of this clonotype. CDR3 in amino acids: CASSEGRGRDYGYTF. CDR3 nucleotide sequence: TGTGCCAGCAGTGAAGGGAGAGGCAGGGACTATGGCTACACCTTC. The rearrangement joins TRBV6-1 to TRBJ1-2; D might be TRBD1 (5 bases). Trimming shortened V by 1 base and J by 3 bases, and 12 bases separated the two germline ends. The CDR3 sequence is 15 residues long. Germline CDR1 reads MNHNS; CDR2 reads SASEGT.

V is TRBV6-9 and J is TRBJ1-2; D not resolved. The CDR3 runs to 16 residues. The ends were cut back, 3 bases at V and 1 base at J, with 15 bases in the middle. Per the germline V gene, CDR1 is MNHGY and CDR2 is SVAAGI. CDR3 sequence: CASSYYRQLSNYGYTF. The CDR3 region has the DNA TGTGCCAGCAGTTACTACCGCCAGCTGAGTAACTATGGCTACACCTTC.

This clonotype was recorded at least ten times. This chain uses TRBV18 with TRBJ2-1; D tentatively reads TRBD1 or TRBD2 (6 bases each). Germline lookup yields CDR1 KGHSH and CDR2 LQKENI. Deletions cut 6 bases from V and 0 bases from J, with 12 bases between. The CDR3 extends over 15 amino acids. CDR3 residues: CASSAGTSSYNEQFF. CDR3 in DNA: TGTGCCAGCTCGGCGGGGACAAGCTCCTACAATGAGCAGTTCTTC.

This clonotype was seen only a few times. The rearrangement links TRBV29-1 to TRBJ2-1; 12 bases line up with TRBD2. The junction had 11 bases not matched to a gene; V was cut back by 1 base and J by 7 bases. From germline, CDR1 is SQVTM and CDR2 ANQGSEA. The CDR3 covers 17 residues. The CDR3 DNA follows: TGCAGCGTTGAAGGACTCCCGACTAGCGGGAGTTATAATGAGCAGTTCTTC. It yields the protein CSVEGLPTSGSYNEQFF.

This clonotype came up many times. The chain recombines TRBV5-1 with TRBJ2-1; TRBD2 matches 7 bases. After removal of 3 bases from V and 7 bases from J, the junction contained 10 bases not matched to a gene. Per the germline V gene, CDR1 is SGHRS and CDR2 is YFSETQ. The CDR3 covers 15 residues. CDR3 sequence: CASSWGAGWLNEQFF. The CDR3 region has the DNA TGCGCCAGCAGCTGGGGAGCGGGGTGGCTGAATGAGCAGTTCTTC. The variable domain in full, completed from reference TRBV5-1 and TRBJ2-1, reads KAGVTQTPRYLIKTRGQQVTLSCSPISGHRSVSWYQQTPGQGLQFLFEYFSETQRNKGNFPGRFSGRQFSNSRSEMNVSTLELGDSALYLCASSWGAGWLNEQFFGPGTRLTVL.

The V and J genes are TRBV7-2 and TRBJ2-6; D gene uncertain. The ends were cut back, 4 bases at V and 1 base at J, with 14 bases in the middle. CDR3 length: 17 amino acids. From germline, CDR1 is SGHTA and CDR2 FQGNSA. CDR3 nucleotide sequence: TGTACCAGCAGCTCGCTGAGGCCTCCTTCTGGGGCCAACGTCCTGACTTTC. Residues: CTSSSLRPPSGANVLTF.

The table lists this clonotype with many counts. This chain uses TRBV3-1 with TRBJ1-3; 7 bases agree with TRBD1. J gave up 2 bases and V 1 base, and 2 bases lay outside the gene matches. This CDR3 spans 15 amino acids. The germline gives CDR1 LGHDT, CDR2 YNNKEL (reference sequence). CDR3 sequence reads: CASSQGQGTGNTIYF. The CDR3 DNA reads TGTGCCAGCAGCCAAGGACAGGGTACTGGAAACACCATATATTTT.

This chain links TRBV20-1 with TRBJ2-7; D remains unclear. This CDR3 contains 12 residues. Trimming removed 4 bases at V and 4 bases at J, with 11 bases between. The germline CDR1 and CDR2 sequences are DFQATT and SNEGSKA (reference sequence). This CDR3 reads CSAKASNYEQYF. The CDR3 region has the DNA TGCAGTGCTAAAGCATCCAATTACGAGCAGTACTTC.

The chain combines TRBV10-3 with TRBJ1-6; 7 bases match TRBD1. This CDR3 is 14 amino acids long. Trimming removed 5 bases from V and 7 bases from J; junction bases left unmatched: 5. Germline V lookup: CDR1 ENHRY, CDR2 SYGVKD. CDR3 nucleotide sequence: TGTGCCATCAGTCAGACAGGGAGCAATTCACCCCTCCACTTT. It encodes CAISQTGSNSPLHF.

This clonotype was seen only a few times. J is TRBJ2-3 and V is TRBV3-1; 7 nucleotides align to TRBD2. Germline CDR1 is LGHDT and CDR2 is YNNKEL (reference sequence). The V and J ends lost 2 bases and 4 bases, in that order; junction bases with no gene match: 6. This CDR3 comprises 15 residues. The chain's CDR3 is CASSQIGTNPDTQYF. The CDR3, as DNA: TGTGCCAGCAGCCAAATCGGGACTAATCCAGATACGCAGTATTTT.

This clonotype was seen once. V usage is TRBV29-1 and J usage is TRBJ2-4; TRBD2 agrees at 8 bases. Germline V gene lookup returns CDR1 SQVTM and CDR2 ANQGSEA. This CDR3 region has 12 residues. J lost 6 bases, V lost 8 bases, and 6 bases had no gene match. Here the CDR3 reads CSTGGGGNIQYF. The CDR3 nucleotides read TGCAGCACGGGGGGGGGGGGAAACATTCAGTACTTC. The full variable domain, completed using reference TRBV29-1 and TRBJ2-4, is SAVISQKPSRDICQRGTSLTIQCQVDSQVTMMFWYRQQPGQSLTLIATANQGSEATYESGFVIDKFPISRPNLTFSTLTVSNMSPEDSSIYLCSTGGGGNIQYFGAGTRLSVL.

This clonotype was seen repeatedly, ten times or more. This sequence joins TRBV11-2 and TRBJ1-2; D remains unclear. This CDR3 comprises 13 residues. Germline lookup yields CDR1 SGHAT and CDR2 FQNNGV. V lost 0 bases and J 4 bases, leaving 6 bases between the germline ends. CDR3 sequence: CASSLDRAYGYTF. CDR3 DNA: TGTGCCAGCAGCTTAGATCGAGCCTATGGCTACACCTTC.

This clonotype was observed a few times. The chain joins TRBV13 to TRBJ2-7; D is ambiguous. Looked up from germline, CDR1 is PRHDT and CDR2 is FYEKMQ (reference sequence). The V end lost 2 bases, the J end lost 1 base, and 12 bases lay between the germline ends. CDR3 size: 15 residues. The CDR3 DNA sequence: TGTGCCAGCAGCTTATGGGCCCCTGGTTCCTACGAGCAGTACTTC. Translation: CASSLWAPGSYEQYF.